This T cell receptor beta chain is from a study of T cell responses to AZD1222 COVID-19 vaccine. Study conclusions and caveats: At baseline, just five to seven AZD1222 recipients tested seropositive. White British donors predominated, females outnumbered males, and clonal diversity was possibly underestimated. CD4 TCRs linked to vaccination spanned spike, dominating at 160-218 and 743-854.

Only in-frame clones appear in the TCRdb table, and some are missing; sequencing was by immunoSEQ multiplex PCR. The sample contains 100,000 to 150,000 clones, about 89% of which appear only once. After removal of 0 bases from V and 5 bases from J, the junction contained 16 bases not matched to a gene. Germline V gene sequence: CDR1 LGHNA, CDR2 YNFKEQ. The CDR3 runs 18 residues. With respect to this clone: Its antigen is undetermined.

Here the sequenced sample was peripheral blood, taken on day 0 of AZD1222 vaccination. The rearrangement uses TRBV4-2 and TRBJ2-7; 7 bases fit TRBD2. The receptor was derived from an adult in good health. DNA for the CDR3: TGTGCCAGCAGCCAAGAATTACCTCAACCCGGGACTAAAAACGAGCAGTACTTC. Protein product: CASSQELPQPGTKNEQYF.